This T cell receptor (beta chain) stems from a study of T cells in Graves' hyperthyroidism and ophthalmopathy. General study findings and limits: By a 13 V-J model, ophthalmopathy was set apart from stable hyperthyroidism. Most thyroid clonotypes expanded above 0.001 were also detected in blood.

CDR1 MDHEN and CDR2 SYDVKM come from the germline V gene. CDR3 length: 13 amino acids. Fresh peripheral blood, around 10 ml, yielded the PBMCs. Using RNA transcripts as the source, TCR beta CDR3 regions were amplified. The TCR CDR3 was amplified in a first-round RT-PCR using the HTBI primer set. Using its own MiXCR run on the multiplex PCR reads, TCRdb lists one record per CDR3 protein. This table holds under 350,000 distinct CDR3 sequences, roughly 21% found once. This clonotype was seen many times. Its matching antigen is unknown. A read error may account for a junction end that differs from germline.

Sequencing was done on a sample of blood. This TCR was sampled from a woman in her forties or fifties with Graves' hyperthyroidism. The V gene is TRBV28, the J gene TRBJ2-7; unclear D gene. The chain's CDR3 is CASSFPHSYKQYF. CDR3 nucleotides: TGTGCCAGCAGTTTTCCCCACTCCTACAAGCAGTACTTC. Based on the CDR3 plus reference TRBV28 and TRBJ2-7, the full variable domain is DVKVTQSSRYLVKRTGEKVFLECVQDMDHENMFWYRQDPGLGLRLIYFSYDVKMKEKGDIPEGYSVSREKKERFSLILESASTNQTSMYLCASSFPHSYKQYFGPGTRLTVT.